This T cell receptor beta chain was sequenced in a study of blood T cell repertoires in COVID-19. Clones were sequenced by immunoSEQ multiplex PCR, and TCRdb holds only the in-frame ones, with some missing. The sample has approximately 350,000 clones; about 90% are singletons. While infection was still active, Seattle patients were enrolled and then followed longitudinally. Germline-derived CDR1 and CDR2 are MNHEY and SVGAGI. The V segment lost 3 bases and the J segment 4 bases; nucleotides outside the gene matches: 5. The CDR3 loop spans 15 amino acids. The chain carries TRBV6-5 and TRBJ1-4; 7 nucleotides agree with TRBD1. Sequencing used peripheral blood. This clonotype was sampled from a woman in her 30s with COVID-19, enrolled during active disease. CDR3 nucleotide sequence: TGTGCCAGCAGTTATATGTCAGGGGGTAATGAAAAACTGTTTTTT. It codes for CASSYMSGGNEKLFF.